The 25 T cell receptor beta chains given below trace back to one sample, sequenced in a study of T-cell reconstitution after alpha-beta-depleted transplantation in children. Construction of the TCRbeta library involved unique molecular identifiers. TCRdb reanalysed the PCR reads using MiXCR and keeps one entry per CDR3 protein. The sample holds around 410,000 distinct CDR3 sequences, roughly 11% seen once. The sample was PBMCs from the stem cell graft donor, taken from the stem cell graft. The receptors were sampled from a human donor who donated a stem cell graft to a child with acute myeloid leukemia.

Many counts were recorded for this clonotype. The chain couples TRBV5-5 to TRBJ2-1, with a weak D call TRBD1 (6 bases). Germline CDR1 is SGHKS and CDR2 is YYEKEE (reference sequence). The CDR3 is 15 residues long. Trimming left V 0 bases short and J 4 bases short, with 11 bases between. CDR3 amino acids: CASSLGTDFYNEQFF. The CDR3 DNA reads as TGTGCCAGCAGCTTGGGGACAGACTTTTACAATGAGCAGTTCTTC.

This clonotype came up a few times. The chain combines TRBV7-9 with TRBJ1-1; D is possibly TRBD1 (5 bases). This CDR3 has 14 residues. V shed 5 bases and J shed 4 bases, with 14 bases lying between them. Germline CDR1 and CDR2: SEHNR and FQNEAQ (reference sequence). The CDR3 sequence: CASSRGREATEAFF. The DNA for the CDR3 is TGTGCCAGCAGCCGGGGCAGGGAGGCCACTGAAGCTTTCTTT.

This clonotype was observed a handful of times. V is TRBV11-2 and J is TRBJ2-3, with 16 nucleotides matching TRBD2. The CDR3 has 19 residues. J was trimmed by 1 base and V by 6 bases; bases with no gene match: 10. The germline CDR1 and CDR2 sequences are SGHAT and FQNNGV. This CDR3 is CASSSPGLAGGPGTDTQYF. CDR3 nucleotide sequence: TGTGCCAGCAGTTCCCCGGGACTAGCGGGAGGGCCGGGCACAGATACGCAGTATTTT.

The V call is TRBV20-1, the J call TRBJ2-5; a possible D gene is TRBD1 (6 bases). The V end was cut by 0 bases, the J end by 6 bases, with 14 bases between. Germline-derived CDR1 and CDR2 are DFQATT and SNEGSKA (reference sequence). This CDR3 has 14 amino acids. The CDR3 here is CSARDLKGTQTQYF. The CDR3 nucleotides read TGCAGTGCTAGAGACCTAAAGGGGACACAGACCCAGTACTTC.

This clonotype turned up a few times. This chain uses TRBV6-2 or TRBV6-3 with TRBJ2-7, with D perhaps given as TRBD1 or TRBD2 (5 bases each). Trimming left V 4 bases short and J 0 bases short, with 13 bases between. Germline V gives CDR1 MNHEY, CDR2 SVGEGT. There are 15 residues in the CDR3. This chain's CDR3 is CASSSGRTSSYEQYF. CDR3 nucleotide sequence: TGTGCCAGCAGTTCGGGACGGACGAGCTCCTACGAGCAGTACTTC.

This clonotype was counted between two and nine times. The rearrangement links TRBV11-2 to TRBJ2-1; TRBD2 agrees at 9 bases. The CDR3 consists of 18 residues. Germline CDR1 SGHAT, CDR2 FQNNGV. V trimming: 0 bases; J trimming: 5 bases; junction bases outside the gene matches: 11. CDR3 residues: CASSLDQSGSGGHNEQFF. CDR3 nucleotide sequence: TGTGCCAGCAGCTTAGATCAGAGCGGGAGCGGGGGGCACAATGAGCAGTTCTTC.

The chain is built from TRBV7-2 and TRBJ2-3; 8 nucleotides align to TRBD1. This CDR3 has 15 amino acids. In germline, CDR1 is SGHTA, CDR2 FQGNSA. V lost 4 bases to trimming and J lost 7 bases; unmatched junction nucleotides: 10. The CDR3 reads CASSSGQGNMYTQYF. The CDR3 bases are TGTGCCAGCAGCTCTGGACAGGGAAATATGTATACGCAGTATTTT.

The rearrangement joins TRBV10-3 to TRBJ2-3, with D maybe TRBD1 (6 bases). Trimming took off 7 bases at V and 0 bases at J, with 14 bases between the two ends. CDR1 is ENHRY and CDR2 is SYGVKD in the germline V gene. The length of the CDR3 is 15 residues. The CDR3 nucleotides read TGTGCCATCAACCCAGGGGCCTCTAGCACAGATACGCAGTATTTT. Translated, it gives CAINPGASSTDTQYF.

This clonotype has only a few counts. The J gene is TRBJ1-4, the V gene TRBV12-3 or TRBV12-4; 7 bases line up with TRBD1. The ends lost 6 bases at V and 4 bases at J; junction bases unmatched: 2. The CDR3 extends over 13 amino acids. CDR3 in DNA: TGTGCCAGCAGCAACAGGGGTAATGAAAAACTGTTTTTT. This gives the protein CASSNRGNEKLFF.

This clonotype has only a few counts. The CDR3 loop is CASSQDRAGGRYGYTF. CDR3 nucleotide sequence: TGCGCCAGCAGCCAAGATAGAGCAGGGGGCAGATATGGCTACACCTTC. The gene calls are TRBV4-1 and TRBJ1-2, with 8 bases matching TRBD1. CDR1 and CDR2 (germline): MGHRA, YSYEKL. The CDR3 extends over 16 amino acids. Trimming cost V 0 bases and J 5 bases; bases outside gene matches: 8.

The chain combines TRBV7-9 with TRBJ2-3; 13 nucleotides line up with TRBD2. The CDR3 consists of 16 residues. Germline V gene sequence: CDR1 SEHNR, CDR2 FQNEAQ (reference sequence). V gave up 5 bases and J gave up 0 bases; unmatched junction bases: 2. The CDR3 spells CASSQGLAGSTDTQYF. The CDR3 DNA reads TGTGCCAGCAGCCAGGGACTAGCGGGAAGCACAGATACGCAGTATTTT. Variable domain in full (rest from reference TRBV7-9 and TRBJ2-3): DTGVSQNPRHKITKRGQNVTFRCDPISEHNRLYWYRQTLGQGPEFLTYFQNEAQLEKSRLLSDRFSAERPKGSFSTLEIQRTEQGDSAMYLCASSQGLAGSTDTQYFGPGTRLTVL.

This clonotype was recorded once. The gene calls are TRBV7-2 and TRBJ2-1; TRBD1 matches at 7 bases. Trimming took 3 bases from V and 15 from J; bases not matched to a gene: 11. This CDR3 has 13 amino acids. The germline V gene has CDR1 SGHTA and CDR2 FQGNSA. DNA for the CDR3: TGTGCCAGCAGCTTTCACCGACAGGGTAGTCTGTTCTTC. Protein sequence: CASSFHRQGSLFF.

V gene TRBV12-3 or TRBV12-4 combines with J gene TRBJ1-1; tentatively, D is TRBD1 (6 bases). The germline V and J ends were trimmed by 6 bases and 7 bases, with 15 bases remaining between them. The CDR3 length is 13 residues. CDR3 DNA: TGTGCCAGCAGCTACTATACAGGGATTGAAGCTTTCTTT. Amino acid sequence: CASSYYTGIEAFF.

This clonotype was seen a few times. The V call is TRBV20-1, the J call TRBJ2-5, with 7 bases identical to TRBD2. CDR1 and CDR2 from the germline V gene are DFQATT and SNEGSKA (reference sequence). The ends lost 1 base at V and 4 bases at J; junction bases unmatched: 12. The CDR3 loop spans 16 amino acids. The DNA for the CDR3 is TGCAGTGCTAGAGTGAGGTTGGCGGGGAGGGGAGAGACCCAGTACTTC. Amino acid sequence: CSARVRLAGRGETQYF.

The chain employs TRBV29-1 and TRBJ2-1, with D possibly TRBD2 on 5 matching bases. Deletions cut 1 base from V and 9 bases from J, with 25 bases between. The germline V gene encodes CDR1 SQVTM and CDR2 ANQGSEA. This CDR3 has 17 residues. In nucleotides, the CDR3 is TGCAGCGTTGAAGCGAGCGGAGGCCCCTCCTCTTATCTTGAGCAGTTCTTC. Translated, it gives CSVEASGGPSSYLEQFF.

This clonotype was seen only a few times. V usage is TRBV4-2 and J usage is TRBJ2-5; 14 positions agree with TRBD2. The V gene's germline CDR1 is LGHNA and CDR2 YNFKEQ. The CDR3 loop spans 16 amino acids. The V segment lost 1 base and the J segment 5 bases; nucleotides outside the gene matches: 3. CDR3: CASSQGTSGGFETQYF. The CDR3 nucleotides are TGTGCCAGCAGCCAAGGGACTAGCGGGGGGTTCGAGACCCAGTACTTC.

This clonotype was found many times. The rearrangement links TRBV5-5 to TRBJ2-3; TRBD1 matches at 7 bases. Germline CDR1 is SGHKS and CDR2 is YYEKEE (reference sequence). Losses at the gene ends were 4 bases for V and 6 bases for J; bases not matched to a gene: 11. CDR3 length equals 15 residues. DNA of the CDR3: TGTGCCAGCAGCCACTCGCAGGGGGTGAGGGATACGCAGTATTTT. Its translation is CASSHSQGVRDTQYF.

In its sample, this clonotype was seen a few times. The rearrangement uses TRBV18 and TRBJ2-7; D unclear. This CDR3 has 14 amino acids. Per the germline V gene, CDR1 is KGHSH and CDR2 is LQKENI. V gave up 0 bases and J gave up 0 bases, with 6 bases separating them. Here the CDR3 reads CASSPPGSSYEQYF. CDR3 nucleotide sequence: TGTGCCAGCTCACCACCGGGCAGCTCCTACGAGCAGTACTTC.

In this sample, this clonotype turned up a few times. The chain employs TRBV6-5 and TRBJ2-1, with 9 bases aligning to TRBD2. V dropped 5 bases and J dropped 9; count of bases not matched to a gene: 14. The CDR3 totals 16 residues. The V gene's germline CDR1 is MNHEY and CDR2 SVGAGI. The CDR3 DNA follows: TGTGCCAGCAGTATGGGAAGAGCGGGAGGAGACTTTGAGCAGTTCTTC. Encoded protein: CASSMGRAGGDFEQFF.

The rearrangement uses TRBV10-2 and TRBJ2-6; no firm D call. Germline values: CDR1 WSHSY, CDR2 SAAADI. Trimming shortened V by 4 bases and J by 3 bases, and 13 bases separated the two germline ends. The CDR3 has 16 amino acids. The CDR3 sequence is CASSVQRRGGANVLTF. In nucleotides, the CDR3 is TGCGCCAGCAGTGTACAGAGACGAGGTGGGGCCAACGTCCTGACTTTC.

J is TRBJ1-2 and V is TRBV19; no firm D call. With 2 bases removed from V and 8 bases from J, the gap between germline ends came to 12 bases. The CDR3 runs 13 residues. CDR1 is LNHDA and CDR2 is SQIVND in the germline V gene (reference sequence). CDR3 coding DNA: TGTGCCAGTAGTATAAGACCTATTGACGGCTACACCTTC. Its translation is CASSIRPIDGYTF. Variable domain in full (rest from reference TRBV19 and TRBJ1-2): DGGITQSPKYLFRKEGQNVTLSCEQNLNHDAMYWYRQDPGQGLRLIYYSQIVNDFQKGDIAEGYSVSREKKESFPLTVTSAQKNPTAFYLCASSIRPIDGYTFGSGTRLTVV.

The chain has TRBV4-2 and TRBJ1-1; D not resolved. CDR1 and CDR2 from the germline V gene are LGHNA and YNFKEQ. The V and J ends lost 7 bases and 0 bases respectively, with 12 bases between them. The CDR3 covers 14 residues. This CDR3 is CASTAYLMNTEAFF. CDR3 in DNA: TGTGCCAGCACAGCATATTTAATGAACACTGAAGCTTTCTTT.

The J gene is TRBJ1-4, the V gene TRBV15; perhaps TRBD1 as D (5 bases). This CDR3 region has 15 residues. The germline gives CDR1 LNHNV, CDR2 YYDKDF (reference sequence). The V end lost 1 base, the J end lost 5 bases, and 11 bases lay between the germline ends. The CDR3 bases are TGTGCCACCAGCAGAGGCCGGGGGTCAAATGAAAAACTGTTTTTT. Protein: CATSRGRGSNEKLFF.

The CDR3 is CASEHRGDYGYTF. DNA of the CDR3: TGTGCTAGTGAGCACAGGGGTGACTATGGCTACACCTTC. The chain joins TRBV12-5 to TRBJ1-2; 7 bases map to TRBD1. Germline CDR1 reads LGHNT; CDR2 reads FRNRAP. This CDR3 is built from 13 residues. Germline trimming cut 7 bases from V and 3 bases from J; bases unmatched to any gene: 5.

The table lists this clonotype with a few counts. This chain links TRBV4-3 with TRBJ2-2, with 10 bases aligning to TRBD2. Germline V lookup: CDR1 LGHNA, CDR2 YSLEER. The V gene end was trimmed by 1 base and the J gene end by 7 bases; junction bases not matched to a gene: 15. The CDR3 sequence is 19 residues long. As DNA, the CDR3 is TGCGCCAGCAGCCAAGGTCCTAGCGGGAGTTTTTTTTCTGGCGGGGAGCTGTTTTTT. Its protein product is CASSQGPSGSFFSGGELFF.